Listed below are T cell receptor beta chains from one sample, sequenced in a study of blood T cell repertoires in COVID-19. The assay was immunoSEQ multiplex PCR, and TCRdb's table has in-frame clones only and misses some. The repertoire has 150,000 to 200,000 clones, about nine tenths of them found once; the top ten carry more than 25%. Sequencing was done on a sample of peripheral blood. These receptor sequences come from a man aged 55 to 70 with acute or convalescent COVID-19. Both conserved end residues are part of each CDR3. A D gene is named only where the DNA matches it firmly. The size entry is marked missing in some rows and otherwise reads once, few, many or a size class.

abundance	v_gene	d_gene	j_gene	CDR3aa	CDR3nt
NA	TRBV12-5	NA	TRBJ1-1	CASGPDTITEAFF	TGTGCTAGTGGTCCGGACACCATCACTGAAGCTTTCTTT
NA	TRBV3-1/TRBV3-2	NA	TRBJ2-2	CASSQGTTNTGELFF	TGTGCCAGCAGCCAAGGGACAACGAACACCGGGGAGCTGTTTTTT
NA	TRBV11-2	NA	TRBJ2-1	CASSLHSSGNEQFF	TGTGCCAGCAGCTTACACAGTTCTGGCAATGAGCAGTTCTTC
NA	TRBV7-9	TRBD1	TRBJ1-1	CASSSFFRTGNTEAFF	TGTGCCAGCAGCTCCTTTTTTAGGACAGGGAACACTGAAGCTTTCTTT
NA	TRBV7-4	NA	TRBJ1-4	CASSLGFREAPNEKLFF	TGTGCCAGCAGCTTAGGTTTCAGGGAGGCCCCTAATGAAAAACTGTTTTTT
few	TRBV19	TRBD2	TRBJ2-3	CASARSGRTGTQYF	TGTGCCAGTGCACGCAGCGGGAGAACTGGTACGCAGTATTTT
NA	TRBV5-4	NA	TRBJ1-2	CASSLVDTNYGYTF	TGTGCCAGCAGCTTGGTTGACACTAACTATGGCTACACCTTC
NA	TRBV3-1/TRBV3-2	TRBD2	TRBJ2-1	CASSLRTGSGVNEQFF	TGTGCCAGCAGCCTCCGGACCGGTAGCGGGGTTAATGAGCAGTTCTTC
NA	TRBV10-3	NA	TRBJ1-4	CAIRRGEDEKLFF	TGTGCCATCAGGAGAGGGGAGGATGAAAAACTGTTTTTT
NA	TRBV12-3/TRBV12-4	TRBD1	TRBJ1-1	CASSGQGDTEAFF	TGTGCCAGCAGCGGACAGGGGGACACTGAAGCTTTCTTT
NA	TRBV30	NA	TRBJ2-6	CAWSQDRTGANVLTF	TGTGCCTGGAGTCAGGATAGAACTGGGGCCAACGTCCTGACTTTC
NA	TRBV29-1	NA	TRBJ1-1	CSVDNGEGTEAFF	TGCAGCGTTGATAACGGGGAAGGCACTGAAGCTTTCTTT
NA	TRBV19	NA	TRBJ1-5	CASSIVGDGNQPQHF	TGTGCCAGTAGTATAGTAGGGGATGGCAATCAGCCCCAGCATTTT
NA	TRBV5-1	NA	TRBJ1-2	CASSLELEGVYGYTF	TGCGCCAGCAGCTTGGAATTAGAAGGAGTGTATGGCTACACCTTC
once	TRBV12-3/TRBV12-4	TRBD1	TRBJ2-3	CASSLDRGDTQYF	TGTGCCAGCAGTTTGGACAGGGGGGATACGCAGTATTTT
NA	TRBV3-1/TRBV3-2	NA	TRBJ2-5	CASSSWGESLETQYF	TGTGCCAGCAGCTCATGGGGGGAGAGTCTAGAGACCCAGTACTTC
NA	TRBV4-1	NA	TRBJ1-1	CASSQVVRVRTFF	TGCGCCAGCAGCCAAGTTGTCCGCGTCCGAACTTTCTTT
NA	TRBV5-1	NA	TRBJ1-4	CASRAVPNEKLFF	TGCGCCAGCAGGGCAGTCCCTAATGAAAAACTGTTTTTT
few	TRBV4-3	NA	TRBJ1-1	CASSLDFSGTEAFF	TGCGCCAGCAGTTTGGATTTCAGCGGAACTGAAGCTTTCTTT
NA	TRBV7-6	NA	TRBJ1-1	CASSPIAPTEAFF	TGTGCCAGCAGCCCCATAGCTCCTACTGAAGCTTTCTTT
NA	TRBV19	NA	TRBJ1-4	CASRVPQGYHEKLFF	TGTGCCAGCCGCGTGCCCCAGGGATATCATGAAAAACTGTTTTTT
NA	TRBV30	TRBD1	TRBJ1-5	CAWIHFGTGNNQPQHF	TGTGCCTGGATCCACTTCGGGACAGGCAACAATCAGCCCCAGCATTTT
NA	TRBV6-5	NA	TRBJ2-1	CASGRTYNEQFF	TGTGCCAGCGGGAGGACCTACAATGAGCAGTTCTTC
NA	TRBV5-1	TRBD2	TRBJ2-5	CASSLDLAGGEETQYF	TGCGCCAGCAGCTTGGACCTAGCGGGGGGGGAGGAGACCCAGTACTTC
NA	TRBV5-5	NA	TRBJ1-1	CASSLYDPSGNTEAFF	TGTGCCAGCAGCTTATACGACCCCTCAGGGAACACTGAAGCTTTCTTT
NA	TRBV6-1	NA	TRBJ1-2	CASSEVIGGVDGYTF	TGTGCCAGCAGTGAAGTAATTGGAGGGGTAGATGGCTACACCTTC
NA	TRBV11-3	TRBD1	TRBJ2-7	CASSPRTGRQYF	TGTGCCAGCAGCCCCCGGACAGGGAGGCAGTACTTC
NA	TRBV19	TRBD1	TRBJ2-2	CASRTGPGNTGELFF	TGTGCGTCACGGACAGGCCCAGGGAACACCGGGGAGCTGTTTTTT
once	TRBV6-5	TRBD1	TRBJ1-4	CASSLTGSNEKLFF	TGTGCCAGCAGTCTGACAGGGTCTAATGAAAAACTGTTTTTT
NA	TRBV11-3	NA	TRBJ2-5	CASSQGIEETQYF	TGTGCCAGCAGTCAGGGTATCGAAGAGACCCAGTACTTC
few	TRBV19	NA	TRBJ1-1	CASSIDRRGREAFF	TGTGCCAGTAGTATAGATCGGAGGGGTCGGGAAGCTTTCTTT
NA	TRBV5-4	TRBD2	TRBJ2-2	CASRPTSGAGTGELFF	TGTGCCAGCAGACCGACTAGCGGGGCGGGCACCGGGGAGCTGTTTTTT
NA	TRBV29-1	NA	TRBJ1-2	CSVGGAYGYTF	TGCAGCGTTGGAGGAGCGTATGGCTACACCTTC
NA	TRBV30	TRBD2	TRBJ2-1	CAWTKRGTYNEQFF	TGTGCCTGGACAAAGCGGGGGACCTACAATGAGCAGTTCTTC
once	TRBV12-3/TRBV12-4	NA	TRBJ1-5	CASSLKSGQPQHF	TGTGCCAGCAGTTTAAAATCAGGACAGCCCCAGCATTTT
NA	TRBV19	NA	TRBJ1-6	CASSISGTTYNSPLHF	TGTGCCAGTAGTATATCCGGGACTACTTATAATTCACCCCTCCACTTT
NA	TRBV6-4	NA	TRBJ1-6	CASRIQGSDNSPLHF	TGTGCCAGCAGAATACAGGGATCCGATAATTCACCCCTCCACTTT
NA	TRBV24-1	TRBD2	TRBJ2-3	CATSDLVGGGTDTQYF	TGTGCCACCAGTGATCTAGTTGGGGGGGGCACAGATACGCAGTATTTT
NA	TRBV29-1	NA	TRBJ1-1	CSARSGGNTEAFF	TGCAGCGCCAGATCTGGAGGGAACACTGAAGCTTTCTTT
NA	TRBV3-1/TRBV3-2	TRBD2	TRBJ2-2	CASSPRDWYSGSRYTGELFF	TGTGCCAGCAGCCCCCGAGATTGGTATAGCGGGAGCCGATACACCGGGGAGCTGTTTTTT
NA	TRBV11-3	TRBD2	TRBJ2-5	CASSLVREGLETQYF	TGTGCCAGCAGCTTAGTACGGGAGGGCCTTGAGACCCAGTACTTC
NA	TRBV11-3	NA	TRBJ1-2	CASSLDGAGGNYGYTF	TGTGCCAGCAGCTTAGATGGCGCGGGGGGAAACTATGGCTACACCTTC
NA	TRBV5-4	NA	TRBJ2-2	CASSSRDQGVGELFF	TGTGCCAGCAGCAGTAGAGACCAGGGCGTCGGGGAGCTGTTTTTT
NA	TRBV9	NA	TRBJ2-5	CASSVRTEETQYF	TGTGCCAGCAGCGTTCGGACAGAAGAGACCCAGTACTTC
NA	TRBV27	NA	TRBJ1-3	CASSLTRGSGNTIYF	TGTGCCAGCAGTCTGACCCGGGGGTCTGGAAACACCATATATTTT
few	TRBV2	TRBD2	TRBJ2-7	CASKAREDSYEQYF	TGTGCCAGCAAGGCGCGGGAGGATTCCTACGAGCAGTACTTC
NA	TRBV7-2	NA	TRBJ2-7	CASSPGGIYEQYF	TGTGCCAGCAGCCCTGGGGGGATCTACGAGCAGTACTTC
NA	TRBV18	NA	TRBJ1-2	CASSQTATNYGYTF	TGTGCCAGCTCACAGACAGCAACAAACTATGGCTACACCTTC
NA	TRBV5-1	NA	TRBJ2-3	CASSFEDTQYF	TGCGCCAGCAGCTTTGAGGATACGCAGTATTTT
NA	TRBV21-1	NA	TRBJ1-2	CASSKQPQGGGYTF	TGTGCCAGCAGCAAACAACCCCAAGGCGGCGGCTACACCTTC